Listed here are 5 T cell receptor beta chains from one sample, sequenced in a study of CD8+ T cells in alopecia areata. Extraction of RNA preceded its reverse transcription into cDNA, which served as the sequencing template. TCRdb's table, derived via immunoSEQ multiplex PCR, lists solely in-frame clones and lacks some. This table holds 110,000 or so clones, roughly 60% found once. As to treatment: oral pan-JAK inhibitor, 5-10 mg twice daily. The sample here was CD8+ T cells sorted from blood, taken at week 4, from a patient treated with tofacitinib. The receptors here all came from a human donor with alopecia areata.

The gene calls are TRBV30 and TRBJ2-7; D is unresolved. The CDR3 consists of 15 residues. V was cut by 0 bases and J by 1 base, with 13 bases left in between. CDR1 is GTSNPN and CDR2 is SVGIG in the germline V gene (reference sequence). The chain's CDR3 is CAWSVPGVWSYEQYF. CDR3 coding DNA: TGTGCCTGGAGTGTACCTGGGGTTTGGTCCTACGAGCAGTACTTC.

V is TRBV19 and J is TRBJ1-6; unclear D gene. This CDR3 has 11 residues. V lost 5 bases and J lost 14, with 10 bases in between. Germline CDR1 is LNHDA and CDR2 is SQIVND (reference sequence). CDR3 coding DNA: TGTGCCAGTAGTTTCGGTGATACCCTCCACTTT. As protein: CASSFGDTLHF.

The chain uses TRBV27 and TRBJ2-5; D is undetermined. Trimming stripped 8 bases from V and 5 bases from J, with 12 bases between. CDR3 length: 12 residues. Germline V gene sequence: CDR1 MNHEY, CDR2 SMNVEV (reference sequence). The DNA of the CDR3 is TGTGCCAGCGGATGGGGTCGCGAGACCCAGTACTTC. Its translation: CASGWGRETQYF.

The chain carries TRBV7-9 and TRBJ1-2; TRBD1 is a possible D gene (6 bases). The germline CDR1 and CDR2 sequences are SEHNR and FQNEAQ (reference sequence). The CDR3 extends over 16 amino acids. Deletions cut 3 bases from V and 5 bases from J, with 19 bases between. The CDR3 bases are TGTGCCAGCAGCTTCGACGACCGGGACACCCATTATGGCTACACCTTC. This translates into CASSFDDRDTHYGYTF. The full variable domain, rest sourced from reference TRBV7-9 and TRBJ1-2, is DTGVSQNPRHKITKRGQNVTFRCDPISEHNRLYWYRQTLGQGPEFLTYFQNEAQLEKSRLLSDRFSAERPKGSFSTLEIQRTEQGDSAMYLCASSFDDRDTHYGYTFGSGTRLTVV.

The chain links TRBV7-9 to TRBJ2-7, with D possibly being TRBD1 or TRBD2 (5 bases each). V lost 5 bases, J lost 1 base, and 9 bases lay in between. The CDR3 has 13 residues. In germline, CDR1 is SEHNR, CDR2 FQNEAQ (reference sequence). The CDR3, as DNA: TGTGCCAGCAGCCCGAGGGGATCCTACGAGCAGTACTTC. This codes for CASSPRGSYEQYF.